The entry below gives a single TCR beta chain sequence along with its context. The data were taken from a study of memory CD8 T cells in hepatitis C reinfection. For the study at large: Reinfection meant HCV RNA positivity after two negatives ≥60 days apart.

With V trimmed by 2 bases and J by 3 bases, 6 bases remained unmatched. The CDR3 runs 15 residues. CDR1 is MDHEN and CDR2 is SYDVKM in the germline V gene. TCRdb's copy holds only in-frame clones and misses some; the assay was immunoSEQ multiplex PCR. The sample includes approximately 49,000 clones, nearly 90% seen only once; the top ten take around 0.78%. Time point specified: late/post reinfection, 12 to 24 weeks after detection. No in vitro expansion preceded TCR sequencing of the sorted cells. The source is a man aged 18 to 35 with hepatitis C virus infection. The chain recombines TRBV28 with TRBJ2-5; 7 bases line up with TRBD1. Sequencing was performed on naive CD8+ T cells sorted from blood. The CDR3 DNA reads as TGTGCCAGCAGTTTACTAAACAGGGGAGAAGAGACCCAGTACTTC. Its protein product is CASSLLNRGEETQYF.